This TCR beta chain came from a study of CD8 T cells in ankylosing spondylitis. On this clonotype: Its antigen is unknown.

V shed 7 bases and J 6 bases; nucleotides not matched to a gene: 4. CDR1 SQVTM and CDR2 ANQGSEA come from the germline V gene. The CDR3 sequence is 13 residues long. TCRdb itself ran the 5' RACE reads through MiXCR, one entry per CDR3 protein. The sample lists about 750,000 distinct CDR3 sequences; around a fifth were seen once. Notes on the study in general: Roughly eight highly homologous variants made up a TCR beta motif that seemed to typify ankylosing spondylitis blood.

This sequence joins TRBV29-1 and TRBJ2-1; 12 nucleotides match TRBD1. Sequenced input: blood, either unsorted or a sorted T cell fraction (not recorded which). The receptor was isolated from a male donor with ankylosing spondylitis. The CDR3 region is CSAWDRGLNEQFF. The CDR3 DNA follows: TGCAGCGCGTGGGACAGGGGGCTCAATGAGCAGTTCTTC.